This T cell receptor beta chain was documented in a study of beta chain features in type 1 diabetes. Study-wide results and limits: Because the template was cDNA, high-expressing cells might be over-represented. The influence of HLA type on TCRB rearrangement stayed undetermined.

Expressed TCRB transcripts were sequenced after all isolated RNA was converted to cDNA. The table came from immunoSEQ multiplex PCR; TCRdb's copy has only in-frame clones and leaves some out. The table has about 350,000 clones, 15% to 20% seen once. This CDR3 comprises 12 residues. The ends were cut back, 3 bases at V and 3 bases at J, with 5 bases in the middle. Germline V gene lookup returns CDR1 LNHNV and CDR2 YYDKDF (reference sequence). Concerning this clone: Its antigen is not identified.

The chain has TRBV15 and TRBJ1-1; no firm D call. This TCR came from a woman between 18 and 29 years old in good health. The sequenced sample was naive CD4+ T cells from blood. CDR3 in amino acids: CATSSRDTEAFF. The DNA of the CDR3 is TGTGCCACCAGCAGCCGGGACACTGAAGCTTTCTTT.